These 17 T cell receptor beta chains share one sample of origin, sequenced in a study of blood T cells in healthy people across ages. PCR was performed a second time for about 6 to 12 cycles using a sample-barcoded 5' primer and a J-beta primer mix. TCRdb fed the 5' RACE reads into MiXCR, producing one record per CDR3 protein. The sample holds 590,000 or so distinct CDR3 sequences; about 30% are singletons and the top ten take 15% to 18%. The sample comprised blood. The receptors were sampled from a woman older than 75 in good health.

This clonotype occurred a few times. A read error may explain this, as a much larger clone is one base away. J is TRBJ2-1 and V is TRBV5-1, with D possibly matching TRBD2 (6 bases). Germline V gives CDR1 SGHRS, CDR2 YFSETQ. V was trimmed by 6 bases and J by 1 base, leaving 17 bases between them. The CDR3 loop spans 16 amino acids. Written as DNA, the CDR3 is TGCGCCAGCAACTCTATCTCCAGCGGGTCCTACAATGAGCAGTTCTTC. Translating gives CASNSISSGSYNEQFF.

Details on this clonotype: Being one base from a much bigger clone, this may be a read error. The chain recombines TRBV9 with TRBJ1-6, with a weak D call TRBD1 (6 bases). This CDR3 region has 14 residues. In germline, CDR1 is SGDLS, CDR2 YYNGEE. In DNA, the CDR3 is TGTGCCGGCAGCGTAGGGGCAGGGGTTTCACCCCTCCACTTT. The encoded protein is CAGSVGAGVSPLHF.

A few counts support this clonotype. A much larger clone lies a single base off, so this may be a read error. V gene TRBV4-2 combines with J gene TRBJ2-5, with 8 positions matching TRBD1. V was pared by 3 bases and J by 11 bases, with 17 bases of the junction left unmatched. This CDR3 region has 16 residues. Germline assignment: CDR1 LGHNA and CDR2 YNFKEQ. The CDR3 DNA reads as TGTGCCAGCAGCCAGGTAGCAGGGGGCGTGAGTGGTGAGCAGTACTTC. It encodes CASSQVAGGVSGEQYF.

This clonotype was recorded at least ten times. Here the CDR3 reads CSARDSRSAYNEQFF. The CDR3 DNA is TGCAGTGCTAGAGATTCCCGGAGCGCCTACAATGAGCAGTTCTTC. This chain links TRBV20-1 with TRBJ2-1; D ambiguous. The germline gives CDR1 DFQATT, CDR2 SNEGSKA (reference sequence). Trimming stripped 0 bases from V and 2 bases from J, with 11 bases between. This CDR3 is 15 amino acids long.

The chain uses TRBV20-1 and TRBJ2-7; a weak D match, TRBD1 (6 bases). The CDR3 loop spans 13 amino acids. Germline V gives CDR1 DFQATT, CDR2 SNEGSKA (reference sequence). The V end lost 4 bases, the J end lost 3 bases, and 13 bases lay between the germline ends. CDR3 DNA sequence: TGCAGTGCTAAGCAGGGGACCTTCTACGAGCAGTACTTC. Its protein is CSAKQGTFYEQYF.

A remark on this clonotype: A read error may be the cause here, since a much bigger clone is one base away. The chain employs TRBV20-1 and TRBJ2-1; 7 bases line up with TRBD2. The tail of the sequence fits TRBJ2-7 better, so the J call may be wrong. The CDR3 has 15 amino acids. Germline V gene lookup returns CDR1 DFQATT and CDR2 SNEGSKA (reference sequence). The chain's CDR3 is CSARRSGVPYNEQYF. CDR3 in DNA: TGCAGTGCTAGGCGGAGCGGGGTCCCCTACAATGAGCAGTACTTC.

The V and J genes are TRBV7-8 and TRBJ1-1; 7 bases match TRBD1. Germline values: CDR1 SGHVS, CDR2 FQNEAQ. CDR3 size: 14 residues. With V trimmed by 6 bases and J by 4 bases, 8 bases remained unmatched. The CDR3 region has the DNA TGTGCCAGCAGTCCAACAGGGGTAGCCACTGAAGCTTTCTTT. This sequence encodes CASSPTGVATEAFF.

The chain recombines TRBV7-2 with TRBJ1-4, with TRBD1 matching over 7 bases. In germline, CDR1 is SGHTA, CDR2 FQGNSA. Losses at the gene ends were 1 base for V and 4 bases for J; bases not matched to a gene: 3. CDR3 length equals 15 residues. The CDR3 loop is CASSLVTGLNEKLFF. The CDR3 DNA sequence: TGTGCCAGCAGCTTAGTGACAGGGCTTAATGAAAAACTGTTTTTT.

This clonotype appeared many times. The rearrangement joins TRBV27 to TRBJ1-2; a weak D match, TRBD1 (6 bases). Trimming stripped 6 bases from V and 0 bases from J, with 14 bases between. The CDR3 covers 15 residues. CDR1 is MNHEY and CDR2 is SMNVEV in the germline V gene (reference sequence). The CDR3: CASSAIRTANYGYTF. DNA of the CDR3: TGTGCCAGCAGCGCCATCCGGACAGCTAACTATGGCTACACCTTC.

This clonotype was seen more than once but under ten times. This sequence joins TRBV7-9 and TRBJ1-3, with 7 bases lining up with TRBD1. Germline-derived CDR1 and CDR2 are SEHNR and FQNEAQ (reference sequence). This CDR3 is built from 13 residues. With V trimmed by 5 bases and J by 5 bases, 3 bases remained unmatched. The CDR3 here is CASSPGQRNTIYF. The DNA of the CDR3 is TGTGCCAGCAGCCCGGGACAGAGAAACACCATATATTTT.

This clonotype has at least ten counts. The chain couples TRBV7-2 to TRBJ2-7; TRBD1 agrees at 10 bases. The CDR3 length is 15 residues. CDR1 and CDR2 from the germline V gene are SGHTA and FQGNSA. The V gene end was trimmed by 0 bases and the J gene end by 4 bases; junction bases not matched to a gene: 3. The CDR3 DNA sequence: TGTGCCAGCAGCTTAGCAGGGACAGGGGTATACGAGCAGTACTTC. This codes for CASSLAGTGVYEQYF.

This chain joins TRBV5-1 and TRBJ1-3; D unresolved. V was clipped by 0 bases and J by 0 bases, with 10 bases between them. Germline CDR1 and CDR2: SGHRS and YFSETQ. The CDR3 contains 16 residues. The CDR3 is CASSLALTDSGNTIYF. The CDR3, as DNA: TGCGCCAGCAGCTTGGCCCTAACAGACTCTGGAAACACCATATATTTT. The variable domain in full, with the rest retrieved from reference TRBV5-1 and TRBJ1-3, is KAGVTQTPRYLIKTRGQQVTLSCSPISGHRSVSWYQQTPGQGLQFLFEYFSETQRNKGNFPGRFSGRQFSNSRSEMNVSTLELGDSALYLCASSLALTDSGNTIYFGEGSWLTVV.

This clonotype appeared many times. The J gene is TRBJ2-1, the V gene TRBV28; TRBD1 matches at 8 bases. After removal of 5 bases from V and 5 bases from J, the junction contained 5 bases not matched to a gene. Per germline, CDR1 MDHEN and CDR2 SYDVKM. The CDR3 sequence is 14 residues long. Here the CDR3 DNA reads TGTGCCAGCAGTGCCCTGGACAGGGACAATGAGCAGTTCTTC. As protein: CASSALDRDNEQFF.

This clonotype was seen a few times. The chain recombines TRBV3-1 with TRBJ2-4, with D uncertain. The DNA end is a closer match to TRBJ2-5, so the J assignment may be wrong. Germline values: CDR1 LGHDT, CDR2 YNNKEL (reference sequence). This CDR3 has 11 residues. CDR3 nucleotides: TGTGCCAGCAGCCAAGGAGTGACCCAGTACTTC. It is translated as CASSQGVTQYF.

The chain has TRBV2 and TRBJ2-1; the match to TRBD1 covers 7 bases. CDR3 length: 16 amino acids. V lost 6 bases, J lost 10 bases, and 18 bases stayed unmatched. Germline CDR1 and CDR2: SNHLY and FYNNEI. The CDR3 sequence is CASRNNRGPFISEQFF. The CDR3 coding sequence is TGTGCCAGCAGAAATAACAGGGGCCCGTTTATCTCCGAGCAGTTCTTC.

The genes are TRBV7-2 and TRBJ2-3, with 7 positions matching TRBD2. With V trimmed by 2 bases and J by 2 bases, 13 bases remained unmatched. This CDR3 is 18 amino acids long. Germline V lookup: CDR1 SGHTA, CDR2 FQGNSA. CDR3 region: CASSLSMSSGPSTDTQYF. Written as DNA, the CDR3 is TGTGCCAGCAGCTTATCAATGTCTAGCGGACCCTCCACAGATACGCAGTATTTT.

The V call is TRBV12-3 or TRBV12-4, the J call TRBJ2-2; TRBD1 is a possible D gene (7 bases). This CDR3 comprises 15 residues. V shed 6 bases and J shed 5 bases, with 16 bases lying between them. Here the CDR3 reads CASRAGQIPTGELFF. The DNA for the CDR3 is TGTGCCAGCAGGGCGGGACAGATCCCAACCGGGGAGCTGTTTTTT.